This T cell receptor (beta chain) was observed in a study of OX40 agonist ivuxolimab in advanced cancers. Germline values: CDR1 SGHTA, CDR2 FQGNSA. This CDR3 is 14 amino acids long. The V gene lost 1 base and the J gene lost 7 bases, with 13 bases spanning the gap. Data came from immunoSEQ multiplex PCR; TCRdb stores just in-frame clones and leaves some out. The sample has about 68,000 clones, more than 75% seen once; the top ten hold about 0.61%. This clone was seen just once. The sequence was obtained from an adult with an advanced solid tumor such as melanoma, head and neck, liver or kidney cancer. V is TRBV7-2 and J is TRBJ1-1, with TRBD1 as a possible D gene (5 bases). The source material was CD4+ or CD8+ T cells sorted from blood, sampled in a trial of the OX40 agonist ivuxolimab. CDR3 nucleotide sequence: TGTGCCAGCAGCTTAGGTGCAGGGTATGGTGAAGCTTTCTTT. This codes for CASSLGAGYGEAFF. The full variable domain, with the rest looked up from reference TRBV7-2 and TRBJ1-1, is GAGVSQSPSNKVTEKGKDVELRCDPISGHTALYWYRQSLGQGLEFLIYFQGNSAPDKSGLPSDRFSAERTGGSVSTLTIQRTQQEDSAVYLCASSLGAGYGEAFFGQGTRLTVV.